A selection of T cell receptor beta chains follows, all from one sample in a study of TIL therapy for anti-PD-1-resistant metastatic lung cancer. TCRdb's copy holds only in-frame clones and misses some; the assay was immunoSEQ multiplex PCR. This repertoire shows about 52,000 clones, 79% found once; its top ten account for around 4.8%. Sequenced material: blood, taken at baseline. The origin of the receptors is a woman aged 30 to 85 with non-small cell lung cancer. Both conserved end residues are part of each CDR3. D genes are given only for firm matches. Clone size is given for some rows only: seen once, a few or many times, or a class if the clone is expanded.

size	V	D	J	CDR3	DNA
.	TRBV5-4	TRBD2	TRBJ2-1	CASSLAGASGNEQFF	TGTGCCAGCAGCTTAGCGGGAGCGTCGGGCAATGAGCAGTTCTTC
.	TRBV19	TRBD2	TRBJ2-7	CASSINGRSDEQYF	TGTGCCAGTAGTATAAACGGGAGGTCCGACGAGCAGTACTTC
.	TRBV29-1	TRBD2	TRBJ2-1	CSVVTSGIGEQFF	TGCAGCGTTGTAACTAGCGGGATTGGTGAGCAGTTCTTC
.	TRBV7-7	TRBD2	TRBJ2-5	CASSSWGSGSLSETQYF	TGTGCCAGCAGTTCCTGGGGTAGCGGGAGCCTTTCGGAGACCCAGTACTTC
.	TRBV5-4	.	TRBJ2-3	CASSPDSGGTDTQYF	TGTGCCAGCAGCCCGGACAGCGGCGGCACAGATACGCAGTATTTT
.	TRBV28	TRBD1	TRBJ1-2	CASRGQGGYGYTF	TGTGCCAGCAGGGGACAGGGTGGCTATGGCTACACCTTC
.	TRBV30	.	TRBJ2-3	CAWSVPRLDRSATQYF	TGTGCCTGGAGTGTACCTCGGCTGGACAGATCTGCTACGCAGTATTTT
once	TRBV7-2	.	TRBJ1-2	CASSLDGLAGYTF	TGTGCCAGCAGCTTAGATGGACTCGCGGGCTACACCTTC
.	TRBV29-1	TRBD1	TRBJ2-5	CSVEGTGGGQETQYF	TGCAGCGTTGAAGGGACAGGGGGTGGTCAAGAGACCCAGTACTTC
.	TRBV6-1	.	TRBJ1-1	CASSVFGGNTEAFF	TGTGCCAGCAGTGTATTCGGGGGGAACACTGAAGCTTTCTTT
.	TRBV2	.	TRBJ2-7	CAILEGKGAAATKNNSYEQYF	TGTGCCATACTCGAGGGGAAAGGAGCCGCAGCTACCAAAAATAACTCCTACGAGCAGTACTTC
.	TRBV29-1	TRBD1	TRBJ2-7	CSVEYATGKPTFYEQYF	TGCAGCGTTGAATACGCGACAGGGAAGCCCACCTTCTACGAGCAGTACTTC
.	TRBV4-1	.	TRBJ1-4	CASSQDPINEKLFF	TGCGCCAGCAGCCAAGACCCAATTAATGAAAAACTGTTTTTT
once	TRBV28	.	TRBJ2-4	CASSLTGRGNIQYF	TGTGCCAGCAGTTTAACCGGCAGGGGAAACATTCAGTACTTC
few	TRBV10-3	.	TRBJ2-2	CASAPGRLNTGELFF	TGTGCCTCCGCGCCAGGGAGGTTGAACACCGGGGAGCTGTTTTTT
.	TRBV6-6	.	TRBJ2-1	CASSYLQTEGGVEQFF	TGTGCCAGCAGTTACCTCCAGACAGAGGGGGGTGTGGAGCAGTTCTTC
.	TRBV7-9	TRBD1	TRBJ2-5	CASSLFPGQHQETQYF	TGTGCCAGCAGCTTATTTCCGGGACAGCACCAAGAGACCCAGTACTTC
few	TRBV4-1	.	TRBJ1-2	CASSQVGGTNYGYTF	TGCGCCAGCAGCCAAGTCGGGGGGACTAACTATGGCTACACCTTC
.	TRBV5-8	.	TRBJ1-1	CASNAVWGANTEAFF	TGTGCCAGCAACGCCGTATGGGGGGCTAACACTGAAGCTTTCTTT
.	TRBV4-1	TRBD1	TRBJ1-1	CASSHLGGGVAEAFF	TGCGCCAGCAGCCACCTAGGGGGCGGGGTGGCTGAAGCTTTCTTT
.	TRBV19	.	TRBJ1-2	CASSSGSGDYGYTF	TGTGCCAGTAGTTCCGGGTCGGGTGACTATGGCTACACCTTC
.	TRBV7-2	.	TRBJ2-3	CASSRRDQVLYF	TGTGCCAGCAGCCGAAGGGACCAAGTCCTGTATTTT
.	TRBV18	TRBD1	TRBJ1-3	CASSPPGQGTGNTIYF	TGTGCCAGCTCACCGCCGGGACAGGGGACTGGAAACACCATATATTTT
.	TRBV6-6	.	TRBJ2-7	CASSRQRSYEQYF	TGTGCCAGCAGCCGACAGAGGTCCTACGAGCAGTACTTC
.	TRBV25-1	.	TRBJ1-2	CASSEYQGGGYTF	TGTGCCAGCAGTGAATACCAGGGTGGTGGCTACACCTTC
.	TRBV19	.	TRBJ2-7	CASSTIDNYYEQYF	TGTGCCAGTAGTACGATTGACAACTACTACGAGCAGTACTTC
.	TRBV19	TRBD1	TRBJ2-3	CATRGPGQTQYF	TGTGCCACCCGTGGACCGGGACAGACGCAGTATTTT